This T cell receptor (beta chain) derives from a study of T cell responses to AZD1222 COVID-19 vaccine. Broader study findings: Only a handful of AZD1222 recipients, more than five in all, had baseline seropositivity. Possibly, clonal diversity was underestimated; donors were largely white British and included more females.

To note about this clone: What it binds is not known.

TCRdb keeps only in-frame clones here, not all; method: immunoSEQ multiplex PCR. This repertoire shows some 180,000 clones, about 89% found once; its top ten account for 1.5% to 2%. This clonotype was sampled from an adult who received the AZD1222 COVID-19 vaccine. The sequencing used peripheral blood, collected 28 days after the second AZD1222 dose.

CDR3 sequence: CSVRLDRGSYEQYF. For the CDR3, the DNA is TGCAGCGTTCGACTGGACAGGGGCTCCTACGAGCAGTACTTC. V gene TRBV29-1 combines with J gene TRBJ2-7; 9 bases are a match to TRBD1. The CDR3 is 14 residues long. Germline lookup yields CDR1 SQVTM and CDR2 ANQGSEA. The ends lost 5 bases at V and 0 bases at J; junction bases unmatched: 5.